Following are 21 T cell receptor beta chains from one sample sequenced in a study of shared clonotypes between healthy human individuals. CD45RO negativity and positive selection for CCR7 defined naive CD8 cells, a population that excluded terminally differentiated effector memory CD45RA+ cells. Measured with immunoSEQ multiplex PCR; TCRdb has only the in-frame clones, and not every one. This sample has 600,000 or so clones, with about 95% found just once. The sample comprised naive CD8+ T cells sorted from blood. These receptors came from a woman between 25 and 40 years old in good health.

Turning to this clone: The same CDR3 also results from other DNA sequences found in this sample. The rearrangement uses TRBV6-5 and TRBJ1-1; D unclear. This CDR3 contains 13 residues. The germline V gene encodes CDR1 MNHEY and CDR2 SVGAGI. Trimming pared 0 bases from V and 2 bases from J, leaving 4 bases between. CDR3 nucleotide sequence: TGTGCCAGCAGTTACTCCAGCAACACTGAAGCTTTCTTT. Translation: CASSYSSNTEAFF.

V gene TRBV19 combines with J gene TRBJ2-1; 8 bases are shared with TRBD1. Germline lookup yields CDR1 LNHDA and CDR2 SQIVND (reference sequence). The V segment lost 1 base and the J segment 4 bases; nucleotides outside the gene matches: 6. The CDR3 spans 16 residues. In DNA, the CDR3 is TGTGCCAGTAGTATAGTAGGGCAGGGGGCTTACAATGAGCAGTTCTTC. Its protein is CASSIVGQGAYNEQFF. Complete variable domain (other parts from reference TRBV19 and TRBJ2-1): DGGITQSPKYLFRKEGQNVTLSCEQNLNHDAMYWYRQDPGQGLRLIYYSQIVNDFQKGDIAEGYSVSREKKESFPLTVTSAQKNPTAFYLCASSIVGQGAYNEQFFGPGTRLTVL.

The chain has TRBV6-5 and TRBJ2-1, with 8 bases identical to TRBD2. The CDR3 contains 14 residues. With 0 bases clipped from V and 7 bases from J, the junction kept 2 bases outside the gene matches. Germline V gene sequence: CDR1 MNHEY, CDR2 SVGAGI. The CDR3 sequence: CASSYSLAGNEQFF. In DNA form, the CDR3 reads TGTGCCAGCAGTTACTCGTTAGCGGGAAATGAGCAGTTCTTC.

This rearrangement joins TRBV28 to TRBJ2-5; 11 bases map to TRBD1. Germline CDR1 reads MDHEN; CDR2 reads SYDVKM. V dropped 4 bases and J dropped 4; count of bases not matched to a gene: 11. The CDR3 covers 17 residues. The CDR3 sequence: CASSYPEGQGAIETQYF. CDR3 DNA: TGTGCCAGCAGTTACCCGGAAGGACAGGGGGCAATAGAGACCCAGTACTTC.

The rearrangement joins TRBV28 to TRBJ2-1, with D perhaps TRBD1 (5 bases). CDR1 MDHEN and CDR2 SYDVKM come from the germline V gene. The CDR3 consists of 15 residues. V was cut by 2 bases and J by 6 bases, with 14 bases left in between. CDR3 region: CASSLIQGSSNEQFF. CDR3 coding DNA: TGTGCCAGCAGTTTAATCCAGGGTTCAAGCAATGAGCAGTTCTTC.

The CDR3 loop is CASSRWGTSGFTDTQYF. The CDR3 nucleotides read TGTGCCAGCAGCCGATGGGGGACTAGCGGGTTCACAGATACGCAGTATTTT. This chain uses TRBV28 with TRBJ2-3, with 12 bases matching TRBD2. Germline CDR1 is MDHEN and CDR2 is SYDVKM. Trimming removed 6 bases from V and 2 bases from J; junction bases left unmatched: 9. This CDR3 spans 17 amino acids.

This clone showed up just once. The sample has other DNA sequences that encode this CDR3 too. The genes are TRBV9 and TRBJ2-7, with D possibly matching TRBD2 (6 bases). Germline CDR1 reads SGDLS; CDR2 reads YYNGEE. Deletions cut 0 bases from V and 3 bases from J, with 7 bases between. The CDR3 sequence is 13 residues long. In DNA form, the CDR3 reads TGTGCCAGCAGCGTAGGGCGGGACTACGAGCAGTACTTC. Translating gives CASSVGRDYEQYF.

About this clone itself: The sample carries other DNA sequences with the same CDR3. The genes are TRBV27 and TRBJ2-1, with TRBD2 matching over 7 bases. V lost 3 bases, J lost 4 bases, and 3 bases stayed unmatched. The CDR3 is 14 residues long. Looked up from germline, CDR1 is MNHEY and CDR2 is SMNVEV (reference sequence). In DNA, the CDR3 is TGTGCCAGCAGTTTGCGAGCGGGGTACAATGAGCAGTTCTTC. It encodes CASSLRAGYNEQFF.

This chain joins TRBV11-1 and TRBJ2-5; the D is unclear. V lost 2 bases to trimming and J lost 4 bases, with 5 bases between them. The length of the CDR3 is 12 residues. Germline values: CDR1 SGHAT, CDR2 FQDESV (reference sequence). In DNA, the CDR3 is TGTGCCAGCAGCTTAATCGGAGAGACCCAGTACTTC. This codes for CASSLIGETQYF. The whole variable domain, filled in from reference TRBV11-1 and TRBJ2-5, reads EAEVAQSPRYKITEKSQAVAFWCDPISGHATLYWYRQILGQGPELLVQFQDESVVDDSQLPKDRFSAERLKGVDSTLKIQPAELGDSAMYLCASSLIGETQYFGPGTRLLVL.

The V call is TRBV18, the J call TRBJ2-7; D may be TRBD1 or TRBD2 (5 bases each). The CDR3 is made up of 13 amino acids. Trimming stripped 6 bases from V and 1 base from J, with 10 bases between. Germline V gives CDR1 KGHSH, CDR2 LQKENI. The CDR3 spells CASSRDGSYEQYF. In DNA, the CDR3 is TGTGCCAGCTCCCGGGACGGGTCCTACGAGCAGTACTTC.

This chain connects TRBV9 to TRBJ1-1; D perhaps matches TRBD1 (5 bases). CDR3 length: 14 residues. V lost 0 bases and J 6 bases, leaving 12 bases between the germline ends. CDR1 and CDR2 (germline): SGDLS, YYNGEE. The DNA for the CDR3 is TGTGCCAGCAGCGTAGGGTGGGGCGCCCCTGAAGCTTTCTTT. Translation: CASSVGWGAPEAFF.

V gene TRBV5-6 combines with J gene TRBJ2-1, with D possibly being TRBD2 (5 bases). Germline V CDR1 and CDR2: SGHDT, YYEEEE. V lost 0 bases and J 5 bases, leaving 9 bases between the germline ends. The CDR3 length is 14 residues. The CDR3 here is CASSLAGNHNEQFF. CDR3 bases: TGTGCCAGCAGCTTGGCGGGGAACCACAATGAGCAGTTCTTC.

The rearrangement joins TRBV2 to TRBJ2-7, with 10 positions matching TRBD2. Germline CDR1 is SNHLY and CDR2 is FYNNEI. CDR3 size: 16 residues. J lost 4 bases, V lost 1 base, and 7 bases had no gene match. CDR3 residues: CASSEEIAGGSYEQYF. The CDR3 coding sequence is TGTGCCAGCAGTGAAGAGATAGCGGGGGGAAGTTACGAGCAGTACTTC.

The chain recombines TRBV28 with TRBJ2-7; TRBD1 matches at 7 bases. The V gene's germline CDR1 is MDHEN and CDR2 SYDVKM. The ends lost 6 bases at V and 1 base at J; junction bases unmatched: 12. CDR3 length equals 16 residues. In DNA, the CDR3 is TGTGCCAGCAGCCTTACTCCGGGGACAGCATCCTACGAGCAGTACTTC. Protein sequence: CASSLTPGTASYEQYF.

V is TRBV7-9 and J is TRBJ2-5; D is perhaps TRBD1 or TRBD2 (5 bases each). Germline lookup yields CDR1 SEHNR and CDR2 FQNEAQ (reference sequence). This CDR3 comprises 14 residues. The V end was cut by 4 bases, the J end by 1 base, with 10 bases between. CDR3 in amino acids: CASSSRDGQETQYF. In DNA form, the CDR3 reads TGTGCCAGCAGCTCGAGGGACGGCCAAGAGACCCAGTACTTC.

Note on this clone: Other nucleotide sequences in the sample specify the same CDR3. CDR3 residues: CASSPGTGSYEQYF. CDR3 DNA: TGTGCCAGCAGCCCCGGGACAGGGTCCTACGAGCAGTACTTC. The chain employs TRBV11-2 and TRBJ2-7, with 9 bases aligning to TRBD1. Germline-derived CDR1 and CDR2 are SGHAT and FQNNGV. V dropped 5 bases and J dropped 1; count of bases not matched to a gene: 3. This CDR3 has 14 amino acids. The variable domain in full, completed from reference TRBV11-2 and TRBJ2-7, reads EAGVAQSPRYKIIEKRQSVAFWCNPISGHATLYWYQQILGQGPKLLIQFQNNGVVDDSQLPKDRFSAERLKGVDSTLKIQPAKLEDSAVYLCASSPGTGSYEQYFGPGTRLTVT.

Concerning this clone itself: The sample holds other DNA sequences that translate to the same CDR3. This chain links TRBV6-1 with TRBJ2-7; D remains ambiguous. The length of the CDR3 is 13 residues. The germline V and J ends were trimmed by 3 bases and 2 bases, with 8 bases remaining between them. Looked up from germline, CDR1 is MNHNS and CDR2 is SASEGT. CDR3 residues: CASSDTGPYEQYF. For the CDR3, the DNA is TGTGCCAGCAGTGACACCGGACCCTACGAGCAGTACTTC.

The chain recombines TRBV7-9 with TRBJ1-5, with TRBD1 identical over 7 bases. This CDR3 is 13 amino acids long. CDR1 and CDR2 (germline): SEHNR, FQNEAQ (reference sequence). J lost 7 bases, V lost 5 bases, and 5 bases had no gene match. The CDR3 loop reads CASSLGTAQPQHF. CDR3 DNA: TGTGCCAGCAGCCTAGGGACAGCCCAGCCCCAGCATTTT.

The rearrangement joins TRBV7-9 to TRBJ1-1; D remains unclear. This CDR3 is 14 amino acids long. Between the trimmed V and J ends, which lost 2 bases and 7 bases, there was a span of 14 bases. In germline, CDR1 is SEHNR, CDR2 FQNEAQ (reference sequence). The DNA of the CDR3 is TGTGCCAGCAGCTTACCTGCCAGGACTTATGAAGCTTTCTTT. Residues: CASSLPARTYEAFF.

V usage is TRBV30 and J usage is TRBJ1-2, with D perhaps matching TRBD1 (5 bases). The CDR3 totals 12 residues. Germline CDR1 reads GTSNPN; CDR2 reads SVGIG (reference sequence). Trimming removed 5 bases at V and 8 bases at J, with 15 bases between. CDR3 protein: CAWYSGIWGYTF. In nucleotides, the CDR3 is TGTGCCTGGTACTCAGGGATTTGGGGCTACACCTTC.

J is TRBJ2-5 and V is TRBV13, with D tentatively TRBD1 (5 bases). The DNA matches TRBJ2-7 better at its end, which makes the J call doubtful. The CDR3 has 15 amino acids. Germline CDR1 reads PRHDT; CDR2 reads FYEKMQ (reference sequence). This CDR3 reads CASSPSDSNDYEQYF. The CDR3 nucleotides are TGTGCCAGCAGCCCCTCCGACAGCAATGACTACGAGCAGTACTTC.